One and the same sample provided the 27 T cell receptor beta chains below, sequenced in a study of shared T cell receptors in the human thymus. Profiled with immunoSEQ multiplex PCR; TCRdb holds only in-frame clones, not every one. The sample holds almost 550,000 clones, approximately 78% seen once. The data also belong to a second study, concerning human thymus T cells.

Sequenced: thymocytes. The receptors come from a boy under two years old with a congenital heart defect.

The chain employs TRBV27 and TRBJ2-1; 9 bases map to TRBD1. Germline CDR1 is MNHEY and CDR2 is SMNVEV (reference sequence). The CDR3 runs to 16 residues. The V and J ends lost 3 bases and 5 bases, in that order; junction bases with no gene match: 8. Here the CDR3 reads CASSFATGGLDNEQFF. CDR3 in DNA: TGTGCCAGCAGTTTCGCAACAGGGGGCCTGGACAATGAGCAGTTCTTC.

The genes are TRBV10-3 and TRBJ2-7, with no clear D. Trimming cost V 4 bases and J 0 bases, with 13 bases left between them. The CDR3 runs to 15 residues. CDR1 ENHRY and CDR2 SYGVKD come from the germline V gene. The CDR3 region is CAISVGGQSSYEQYF. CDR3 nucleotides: TGTGCCATCAGTGTCGGTGGGCAGAGCTCCTACGAGCAGTACTTC.

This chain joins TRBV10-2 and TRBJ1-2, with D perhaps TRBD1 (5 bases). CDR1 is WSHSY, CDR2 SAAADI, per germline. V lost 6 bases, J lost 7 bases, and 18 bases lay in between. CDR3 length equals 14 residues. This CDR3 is CASSAYGGRGGYTF. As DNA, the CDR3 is TGCGCCAGCAGCGCGTACGGGGGGAGGGGTGGCTACACCTTC.

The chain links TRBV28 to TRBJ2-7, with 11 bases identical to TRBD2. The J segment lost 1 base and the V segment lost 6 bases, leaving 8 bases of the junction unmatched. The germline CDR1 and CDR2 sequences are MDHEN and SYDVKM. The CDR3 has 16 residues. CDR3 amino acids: CASSPRLAGPSYEQYF. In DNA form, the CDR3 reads TGTGCCAGCAGCCCCCGACTAGCGGGACCATCCTACGAGCAGTACTTC. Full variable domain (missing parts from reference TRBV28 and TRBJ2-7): DVKVTQSSRYLVKRTGEKVFLECVQDMDHENMFWYRQDPGLGLRLIYFSYDVKMKEKGDIPEGYSVSREKKERFSLILESASTNQTSMYLCASSPRLAGPSYEQYFGPGTRLTVT.

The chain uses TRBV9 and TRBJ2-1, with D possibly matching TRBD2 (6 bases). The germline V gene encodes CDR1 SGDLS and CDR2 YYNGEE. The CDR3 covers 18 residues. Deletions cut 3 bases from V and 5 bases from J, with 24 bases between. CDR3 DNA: TGTGCCAGCAGCGGCGGAACCGGGGGATCGAGACTACACAATGAGCAGTTCTTC. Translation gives CASSGGTGGSRLHNEQFF.

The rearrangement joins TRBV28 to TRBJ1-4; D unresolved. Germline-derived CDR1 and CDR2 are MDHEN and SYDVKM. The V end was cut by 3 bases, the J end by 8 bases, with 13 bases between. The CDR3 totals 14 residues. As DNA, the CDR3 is TGTGCCAGCAGTTTTCCCCCGGGAGGGGAAAAACTGTTTTTT. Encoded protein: CASSFPPGGEKLFF. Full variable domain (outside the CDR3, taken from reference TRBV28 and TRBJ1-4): DVKVTQSSRYLVKRTGEKVFLECVQDMDHENMFWYRQDPGLGLRLIYFSYDVKMKEKGDIPEGYSVSREKKERFSLILESASTNQTSMYLCASSFPPGGEKLFFGSGTQLSVL.

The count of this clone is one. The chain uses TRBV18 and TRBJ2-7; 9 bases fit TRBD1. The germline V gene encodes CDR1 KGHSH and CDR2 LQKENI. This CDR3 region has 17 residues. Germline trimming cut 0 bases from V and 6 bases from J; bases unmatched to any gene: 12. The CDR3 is CASSPPNRDRESGEQYF. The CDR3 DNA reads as TGTGCCAGCTCACCACCCAATAGGGACAGGGAAAGTGGCGAGCAGTACTTC.

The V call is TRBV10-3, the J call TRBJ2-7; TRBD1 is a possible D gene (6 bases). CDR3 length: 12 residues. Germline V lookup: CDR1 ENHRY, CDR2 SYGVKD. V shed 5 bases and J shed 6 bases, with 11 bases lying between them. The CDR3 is CAISHRESEQYF. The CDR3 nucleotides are TGTGCCATCAGTCACAGGGAAAGCGAGCAGTACTTC.

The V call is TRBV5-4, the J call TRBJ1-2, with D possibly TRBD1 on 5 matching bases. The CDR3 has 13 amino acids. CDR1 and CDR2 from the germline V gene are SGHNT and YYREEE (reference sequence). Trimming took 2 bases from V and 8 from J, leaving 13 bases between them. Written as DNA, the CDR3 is TGTGCCAGCAGCTTCCGACAGAAGAGAGGCTACACCTTC. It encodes CASSFRQKRGYTF. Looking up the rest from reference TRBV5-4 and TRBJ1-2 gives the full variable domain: ETGVTQSPTHLIKTRGQQVTLRCSSQSGHNTVSWYQQALGQGPQFIFQYYREEENGRGNFPPRFSGLQFPNYSSELNVNALELDDSALYLCASSFRQKRGYTFGSGTRLTVV.

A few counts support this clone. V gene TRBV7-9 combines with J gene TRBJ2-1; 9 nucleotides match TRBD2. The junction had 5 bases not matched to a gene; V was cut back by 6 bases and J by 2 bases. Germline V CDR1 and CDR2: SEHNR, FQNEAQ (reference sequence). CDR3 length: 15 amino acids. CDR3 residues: CASRPSGAPYNEQFF. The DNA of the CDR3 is TGTGCCAGCAGGCCTAGCGGGGCCCCCTACAATGAGCAGTTCTTC.

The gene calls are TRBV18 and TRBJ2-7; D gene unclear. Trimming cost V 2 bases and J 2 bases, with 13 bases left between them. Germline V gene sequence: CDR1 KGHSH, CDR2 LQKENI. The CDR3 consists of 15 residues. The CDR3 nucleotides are TGTGCCAGCTCACCATTCTCGCCCGGAGCCTACGAGCAGTACTTC. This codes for CASSPFSPGAYEQYF.

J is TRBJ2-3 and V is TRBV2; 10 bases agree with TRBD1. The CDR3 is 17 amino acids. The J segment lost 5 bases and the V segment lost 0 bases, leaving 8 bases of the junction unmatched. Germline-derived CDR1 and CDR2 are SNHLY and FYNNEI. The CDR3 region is CASSEAADRGRIDTQYF. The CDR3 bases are TGTGCCAGCAGTGAAGCGGCAGACAGGGGGCGAATAGATACGCAGTATTTT.

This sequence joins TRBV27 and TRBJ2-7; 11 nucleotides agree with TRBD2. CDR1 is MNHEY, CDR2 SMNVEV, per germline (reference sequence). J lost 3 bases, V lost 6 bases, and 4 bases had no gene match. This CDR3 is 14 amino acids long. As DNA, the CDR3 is TGTGCCAGCAGAATAGCGGGAGGGTACTACGAGCAGTACTTC. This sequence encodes CASRIAGGYYEQYF.

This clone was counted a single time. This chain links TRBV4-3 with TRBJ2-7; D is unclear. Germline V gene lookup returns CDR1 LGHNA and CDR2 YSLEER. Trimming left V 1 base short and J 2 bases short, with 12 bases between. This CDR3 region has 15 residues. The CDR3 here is CASSQVLTETYEQYF. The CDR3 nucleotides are TGCGCCAGCAGCCAAGTTCTGACGGAGACCTACGAGCAGTACTTC.

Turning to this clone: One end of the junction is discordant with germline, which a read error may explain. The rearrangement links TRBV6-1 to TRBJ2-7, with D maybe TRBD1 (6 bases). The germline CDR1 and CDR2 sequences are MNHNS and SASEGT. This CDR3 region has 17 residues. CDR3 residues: CASSEARYRDSSCEQYF. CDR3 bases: TGTGCCAGCAGTGAAGCGCGGTACAGGGATTCTTCCTGCGAGCAGTACTTC.

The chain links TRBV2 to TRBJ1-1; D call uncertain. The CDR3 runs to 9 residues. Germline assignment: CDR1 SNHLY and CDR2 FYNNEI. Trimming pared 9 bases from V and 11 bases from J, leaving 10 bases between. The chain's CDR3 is CASASLAFF. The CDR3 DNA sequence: TGTGCCAGTGCGAGTTTGGCTTTCTTT.

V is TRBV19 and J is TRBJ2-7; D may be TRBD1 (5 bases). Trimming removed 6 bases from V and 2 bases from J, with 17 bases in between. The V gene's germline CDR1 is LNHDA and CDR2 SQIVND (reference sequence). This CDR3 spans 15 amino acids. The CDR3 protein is CASREIGAATYEQYF. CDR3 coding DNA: TGTGCCAGTAGGGAGATTGGGGCGGCTACCTACGAGCAGTACTTC.

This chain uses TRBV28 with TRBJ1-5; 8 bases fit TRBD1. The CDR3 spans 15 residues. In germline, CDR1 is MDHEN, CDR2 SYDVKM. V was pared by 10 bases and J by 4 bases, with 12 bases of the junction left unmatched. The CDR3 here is CAISRRQGYNQPQHF. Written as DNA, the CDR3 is TGTGCCATCTCACGCCGACAGGGGTATAATCAGCCCCAGCATTTT. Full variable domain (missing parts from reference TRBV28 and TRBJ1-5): DVKVTQSSRYLVKRTGEKVFLECVQDMDHENMFWYRQDPGLGLRLIYFSYDVKMKEKGDIPEGYSVSREKKERFSLILESASTNQTSMYLCAISRRQGYNQPQHFGDGTRLSIL.

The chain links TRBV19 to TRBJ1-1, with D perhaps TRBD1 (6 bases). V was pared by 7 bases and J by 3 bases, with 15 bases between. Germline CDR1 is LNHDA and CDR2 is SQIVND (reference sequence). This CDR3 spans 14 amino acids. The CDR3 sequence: CASTPAGADTEAFF. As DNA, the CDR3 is TGTGCCAGTACCCCGGCGGGGGCGGACACTGAAGCTTTCTTT.

This CDR3 reads CASSGGLAGGPSYNEQFF. The CDR3 region has the DNA TGTGCCAGCAGCGGTGGACTAGCGGGAGGGCCATCCTACAATGAGCAGTTCTTC. The V and J genes are TRBV5-6 and TRBJ2-1; 15 positions match TRBD2. This CDR3 contains 18 residues. V gave up 4 bases and J gave up 1 base; unmatched junction bases: 6. Germline V gives CDR1 SGHDT, CDR2 YYEEEE.

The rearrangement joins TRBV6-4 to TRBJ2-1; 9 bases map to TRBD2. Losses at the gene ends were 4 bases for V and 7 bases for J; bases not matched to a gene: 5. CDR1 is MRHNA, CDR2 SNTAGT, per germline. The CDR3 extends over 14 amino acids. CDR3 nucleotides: TGTGCCAGCAGTGTGGCGGGAGGGGCGAATGAGCAGTTCTTC. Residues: CASSVAGGANEQFF.

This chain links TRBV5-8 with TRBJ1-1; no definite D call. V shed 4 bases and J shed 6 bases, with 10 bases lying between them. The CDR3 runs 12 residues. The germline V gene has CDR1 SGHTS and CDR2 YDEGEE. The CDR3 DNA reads TGTGCCAGCAGCCCTGAGAGGTCTGAAGCTTTCTTT. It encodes CASSPERSEAFF.

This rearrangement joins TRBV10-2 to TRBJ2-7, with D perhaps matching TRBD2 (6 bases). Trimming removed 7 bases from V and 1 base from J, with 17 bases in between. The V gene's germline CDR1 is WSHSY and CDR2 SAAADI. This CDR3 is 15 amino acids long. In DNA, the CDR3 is TGCGCCAGCAACCCGGAGGGCCTAACGTCCTACGAGCAGTACTTC. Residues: CASNPEGLTSYEQYF.

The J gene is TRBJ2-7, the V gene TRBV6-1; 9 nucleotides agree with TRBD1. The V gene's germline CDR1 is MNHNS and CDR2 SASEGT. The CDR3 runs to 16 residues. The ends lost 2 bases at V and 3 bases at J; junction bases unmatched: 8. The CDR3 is CASSEWTGADLYEQYF. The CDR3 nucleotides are TGTGCCAGCAGTGAATGGACAGGGGCCGACCTCTACGAGCAGTACTTC.

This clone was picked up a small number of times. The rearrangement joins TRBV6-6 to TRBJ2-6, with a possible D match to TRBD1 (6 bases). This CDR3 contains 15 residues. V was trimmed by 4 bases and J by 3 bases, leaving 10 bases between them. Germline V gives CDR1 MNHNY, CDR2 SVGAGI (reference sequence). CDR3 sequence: CASSSTGLGANVLTF. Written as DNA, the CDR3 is TGTGCCAGCAGTTCTACAGGGCTTGGGGCCAACGTCCTGACTTTC.

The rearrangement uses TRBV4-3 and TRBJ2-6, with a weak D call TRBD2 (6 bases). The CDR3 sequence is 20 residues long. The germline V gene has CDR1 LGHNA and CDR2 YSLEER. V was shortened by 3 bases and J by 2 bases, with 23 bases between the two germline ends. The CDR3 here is CASSHKWAGKGPAGANVLTF. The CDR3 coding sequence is TGCGCCAGCAGCCACAAATGGGCGGGGAAGGGTCCGGCTGGGGCCAACGTCCTGACTTTC.

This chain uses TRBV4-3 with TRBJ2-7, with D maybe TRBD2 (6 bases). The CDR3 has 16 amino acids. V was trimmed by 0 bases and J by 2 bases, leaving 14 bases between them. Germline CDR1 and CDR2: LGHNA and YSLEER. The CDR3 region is CASSQDNPSATYEQYF. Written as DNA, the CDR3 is TGCGCCAGCAGCCAAGATAATCCTAGCGCGACCTACGAGCAGTACTTC.